This TCR beta chain was profiled in a study of CD8+CD57+ T cells in acquired aplastic anemia. This clonotype turned up a few times. The TCR beta profiling, which covered VDJ combination and CDR3 sequence, was carried out using genomic DNA as the template. TCRdb re-analysed the reads in MiXCR, keeping a single row per CDR3 protein. This repertoire shows approximately 200,000 distinct CDR3 sequences, less than 65% found once; its top ten account for roughly 15%. CDR1 is GTSNPN and CDR2 is SVGIG in the germline V gene (reference sequence). The trim removed 3 bases at V and 5 bases at J, leaving 6 bases unmatched. The CDR3 covers 14 residues.

The chain is built from TRBV30 and TRBJ1-1; 10 bases fit TRBD1. Sequences were obtained from sorted CD4+, CD8+, or CD8+CD57+ T cells (not recorded which) from PBMCs. This TCR was sampled from a human donor in good health, serving as a control. In nucleotides, the CDR3 is TGTGCCTGGAGCCCCCGGGACAGGGGAACTGAAGCTTTCTTT. Its protein product is CAWSPRDRGTEAFF.